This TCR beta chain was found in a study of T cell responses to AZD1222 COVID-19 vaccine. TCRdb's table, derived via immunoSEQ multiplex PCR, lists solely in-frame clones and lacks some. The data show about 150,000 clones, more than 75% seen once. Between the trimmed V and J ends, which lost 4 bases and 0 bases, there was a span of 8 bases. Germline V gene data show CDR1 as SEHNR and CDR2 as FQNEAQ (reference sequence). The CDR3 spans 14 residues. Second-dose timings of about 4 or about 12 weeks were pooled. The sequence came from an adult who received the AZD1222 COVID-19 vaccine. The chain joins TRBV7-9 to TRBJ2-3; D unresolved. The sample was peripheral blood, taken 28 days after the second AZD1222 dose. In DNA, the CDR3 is TGTGCCAGCAGCTCGGTGGGAAGCACAGATACGCAGTATTTT. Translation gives CASSSVGSTDTQYF.